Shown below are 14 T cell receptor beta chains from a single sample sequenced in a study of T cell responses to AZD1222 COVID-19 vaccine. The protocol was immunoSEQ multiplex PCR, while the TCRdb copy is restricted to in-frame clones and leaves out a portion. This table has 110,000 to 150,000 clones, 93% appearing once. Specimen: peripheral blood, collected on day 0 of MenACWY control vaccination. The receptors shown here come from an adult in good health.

CDR3 nucleotide sequence: TGTGCCAGCAGCCAAGATTCGAGGGGGCCTAGCAATCAGCCCCAGCATTTT. It translates to CASSQDSRGPSNQPQHF. The V and J genes are TRBV3-1 (or the pseudogene TRBV3-2) and TRBJ1-5, with TRBD1 identical over 7 bases. V shed 0 bases and J 0 bases; nucleotides not matched to a gene: 5. Looked up from germline, CDR1 is LGHDT and CDR2 is YNNKEL (reference sequence). The CDR3 covers 17 residues.

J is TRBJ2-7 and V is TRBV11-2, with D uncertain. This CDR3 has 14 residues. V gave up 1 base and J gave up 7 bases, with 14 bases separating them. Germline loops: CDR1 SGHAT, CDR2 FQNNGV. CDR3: CASSLGGLGSEQYF. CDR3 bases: TGTGCCAGCAGCTTAGGGGGTTTGGGGTCGGAGCAGTACTTC.

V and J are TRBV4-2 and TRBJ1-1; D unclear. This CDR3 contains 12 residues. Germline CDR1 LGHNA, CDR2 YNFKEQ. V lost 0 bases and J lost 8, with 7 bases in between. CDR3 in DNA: TGTGCCAGCAGCCAAGACAGGTCCGAAGCTTTCTTT. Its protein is CASSQDRSEAFF.

In DNA form, the CDR3 reads TGTGCCACCAGCTGGGGCGGGGGGCAGGGGGCCAACGTCCTGACTTTC. Amino acid sequence: CATSWGGGQGANVLTF. The chain combines TRBV15 with TRBJ2-6; 8 nucleotides match TRBD2. Germline lookup yields CDR1 LNHNV and CDR2 YYDKDF (reference sequence). This CDR3 is built from 16 residues. Trimming removed 5 bases from V and 4 bases from J; junction bases left unmatched: 7.

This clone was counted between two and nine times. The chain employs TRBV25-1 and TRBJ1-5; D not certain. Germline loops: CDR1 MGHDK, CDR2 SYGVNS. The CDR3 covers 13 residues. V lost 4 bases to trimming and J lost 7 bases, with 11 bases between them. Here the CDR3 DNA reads TGTGCCAGCAGTGGCAGTCCGGGGCAGCCCCAGCATTTT. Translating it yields CASSGSPGQPQHF.

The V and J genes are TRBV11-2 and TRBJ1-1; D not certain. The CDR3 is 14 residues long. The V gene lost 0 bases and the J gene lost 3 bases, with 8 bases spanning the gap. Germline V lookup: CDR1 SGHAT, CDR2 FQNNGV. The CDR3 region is CASSLDLGYTEAFF. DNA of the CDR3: TGTGCCAGCAGCTTAGATCTAGGATACACTGAAGCTTTCTTT. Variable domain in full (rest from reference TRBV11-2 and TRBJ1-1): EAGVAQSPRYKIIEKRQSVAFWCNPISGHATLYWYQQILGQGPKLLIQFQNNGVVDDSQLPKDRFSAERLKGVDSTLKIQPAKLEDSAVYLCASSLDLGYTEAFFGQGTRLTVV.

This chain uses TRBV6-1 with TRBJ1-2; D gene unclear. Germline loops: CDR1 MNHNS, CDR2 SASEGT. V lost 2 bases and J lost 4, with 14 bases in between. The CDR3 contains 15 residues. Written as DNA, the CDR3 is TGTGCCAGCAGTGAACGGAGGACCCGAGGCTATGGCTACACCTTC. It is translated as CASSERRTRGYGYTF.

CDR3 DNA sequence: TGTGCCAGCAGACGGACAGGGGGTGGTGCCGCAGATTTCTTT. Amino acids: CASRRTGGGAADFF. The J gene is TRBJ1-1, the V gene TRBV6-5; 10 bases agree with TRBD1. The CDR3 sequence is 14 residues long. J gave up 13 bases and V 6 bases, and 14 bases lay outside the gene matches. The germline V gene has CDR1 MNHEY and CDR2 SVGAGI.

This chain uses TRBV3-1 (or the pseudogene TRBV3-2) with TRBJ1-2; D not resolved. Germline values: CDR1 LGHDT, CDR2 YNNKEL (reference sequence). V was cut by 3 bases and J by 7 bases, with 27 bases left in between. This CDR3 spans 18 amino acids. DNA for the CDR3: TGTGCCAGCAGCCAGTTGGAGGTAAACGGAGGGTTTCATCGTGGCTACACCTTC. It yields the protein CASSQLEVNGGFHRGYTF.

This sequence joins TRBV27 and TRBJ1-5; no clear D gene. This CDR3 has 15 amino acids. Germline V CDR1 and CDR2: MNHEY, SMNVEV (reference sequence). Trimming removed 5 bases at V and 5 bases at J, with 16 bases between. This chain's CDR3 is CASSRTGLDDQPQHF. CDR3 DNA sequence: TGTGCCAGCAGTCGGACGGGGTTGGATGATCAGCCCCAGCATTTT.

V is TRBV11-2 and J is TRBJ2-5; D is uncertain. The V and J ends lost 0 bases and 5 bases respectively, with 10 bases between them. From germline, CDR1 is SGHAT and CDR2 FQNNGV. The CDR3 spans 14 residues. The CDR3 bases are TGTGCCAGCAGCTTAGATCGGGTAGTTGAGACCCAGTACTTC. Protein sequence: CASSLDRVVETQYF.

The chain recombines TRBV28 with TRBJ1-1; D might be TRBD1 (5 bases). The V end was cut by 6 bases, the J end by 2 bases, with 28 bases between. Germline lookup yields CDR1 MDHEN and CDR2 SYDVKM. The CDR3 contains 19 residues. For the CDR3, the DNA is TGTGCCAGCAGGGGGGTTTACGGGCCGAGAGTAAAGGGAAACACTGAAGCTTTCTTT. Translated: CASRGVYGPRVKGNTEAFF.

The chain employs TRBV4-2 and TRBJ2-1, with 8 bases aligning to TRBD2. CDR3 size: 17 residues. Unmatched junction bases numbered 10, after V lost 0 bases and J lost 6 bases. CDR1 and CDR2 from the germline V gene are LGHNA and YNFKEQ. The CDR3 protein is CASSQEGLTGGVNEQFF. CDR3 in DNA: TGTGCCAGCAGCCAAGAAGGTCTTACGGGGGGGGTCAATGAGCAGTTCTTC.

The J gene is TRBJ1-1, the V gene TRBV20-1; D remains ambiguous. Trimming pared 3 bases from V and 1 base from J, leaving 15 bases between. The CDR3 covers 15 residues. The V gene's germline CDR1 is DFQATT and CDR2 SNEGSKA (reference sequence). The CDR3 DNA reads TGCAGTGCTAGTAACGGGCAGGAGAAGAACACTGAAGCTTTCTTT. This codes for CSASNGQEKNTEAFF.